Listed below are T cell receptor beta chains from one sample, sequenced in a study of T cells in Graves' hyperthyroidism and ophthalmopathy. Each CDR3 protein is one row after TCRdb ran MiXCR on the multiplex PCR reads. This sample has a few hundred thousand distinct CDR3 sequences, with 15% to 17% found just once. Sequencing used blood. The receptors derive from a woman aged 30 to 39 with Graves' hyperthyroidism. Each CDR3 is given with its conserved first and last residue. The D gene is left open where the match is weak. Clone size is not always given. Where it is, it says once, few, many or a class for expanded clones.

J gene,V gene,clone size,D gene,CDR3 protein,CDR3 DNA
TRBJ1-2,TRBV10-3,NA,NA,CAIGPDRSSDGYTF,TGTGCCATCGGTCCGGACAGAAGCAGTGATGGCTACACCTTC
TRBJ2-3,TRBV5-1,NA,TRBD1,CASSPRRTGAGADTQYF,TGCGCCAGCAGCCCTAGACGGACAGGGGCCGGGGCAGATACGCAGTATTTT
TRBJ1-6,TRBV28,many,NA,CASSARTYDYNSPLHF,TGTGCCAGCAGTGCTAGGACGTACGACTATAATTCACCCCTCCACTTT
TRBJ2-3,TRBV20-1,many,TRBD1,CSVNPGQGSDTQYF,TGCAGTGTTAACCCGGGACAGGGGTCAGATACGCAGTATTTT
TRBJ2-1,TRBV18,many,NA,CASSPIGRRDEQFF,TGTGCCAGCTCACCAATCGGCAGGAGGGATGAGCAGTTCTTC
TRBJ1-2,TRBV9,NA,NA,CASRVRAGGYTF,TGTGCCAGCAGGGTTAGGGCCGGGGGCTACACCTTC
TRBJ2-1,TRBV27,many,NA,CASSLVFSYNEQFF,TGTGCCAGCAGTTTGGTCTTCTCCTACAATGAGCAGTTCTTC
TRBJ1-1,TRBV5-4,few,NA,CASSLTAATEAFF,TGTGCCAGCAGCTTGACAGCGGCAACTGAAGCTTTCTTT
TRBJ2-5,TRBV15,few,NA,CATSRDLSAQETQYF,TGTGCCACCAGCAGAGATTTGAGCGCTCAAGAGACCCAGTACTTC
TRBJ2-2,TRBV15,few,TRBD1,CATPHVGTGKGTGELFF,TGTGCCACTCCCCACGTCGGGACAGGGAAGGGCACCGGGGAGCTGTTTTTT
TRBJ1-5,TRBV20-1,many,TRBD1,CSARGTGIGNQPQHF,TGCAGTGCTAGAGGGACAGGGATCGGCAATCAGCCCCAGCATTTT
TRBJ1-4,TRBV12-3/TRBV12-4,many,NA,CASSPTGPGEKLFF,TGTGCCAGCAGTCCGACGGGCCCGGGTGAAAAACTGTTTTTT
TRBJ2-3,TRBV20-1,many,NA,CSADSASASTDTQYF,TGCAGTGCTGACTCTGCTAGCGCCAGCACAGATACGCAGTATTTT
TRBJ1-4,TRBV9,few,TRBD1,CASTGTDNEKLFF,TGTGCCAGCACCGGGACAGACAATGAAAAACTGTTTTTT